This T cell receptor (beta chain) was found in a study of blood T cell repertoires in COVID-19. Here immunoSEQ multiplex PCR was the method, and the copy in TCRdb shows in-frame clones only, minus some. The table includes about 99,000 clones, over 80% detected once. CDR3 length: 15 amino acids. CDR1 and CDR2 from the germline V gene are MNHEY and SVGAGI. V lost 6 bases, J lost 0 bases, and 12 bases lay in between. The receptor was derived from a man between 70 and 80 years old with active or convalescent COVID-19. V is TRBV6-5 and J is TRBJ1-3; D possibly corresponds to TRBD1 (6 bases). The sample comprised peripheral blood. For the CDR3, the DNA is TGTGCCAGCAGGCGTGACAGGAGCTCTGGAAACACCATATATTTT. Encoded protein: CASRRDRSSGNTIYF.